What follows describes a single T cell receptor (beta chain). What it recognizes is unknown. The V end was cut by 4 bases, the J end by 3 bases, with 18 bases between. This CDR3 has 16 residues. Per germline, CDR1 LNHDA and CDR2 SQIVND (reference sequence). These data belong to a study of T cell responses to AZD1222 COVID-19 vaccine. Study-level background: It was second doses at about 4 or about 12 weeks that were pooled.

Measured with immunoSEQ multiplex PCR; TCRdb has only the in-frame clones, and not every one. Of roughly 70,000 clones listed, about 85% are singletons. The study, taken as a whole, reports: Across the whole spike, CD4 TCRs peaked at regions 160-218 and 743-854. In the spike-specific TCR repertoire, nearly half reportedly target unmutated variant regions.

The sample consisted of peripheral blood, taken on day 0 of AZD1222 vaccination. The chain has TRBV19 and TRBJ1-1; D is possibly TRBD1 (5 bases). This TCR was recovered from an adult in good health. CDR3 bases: TGTGCCAGTAGTAGACTCCAGGCGTTAGGGGACACTGAAGCTTTCTTT. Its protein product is CASSRLQALGDTEAFF.